This TCR beta chain appears in the sequencing data of a study of blood T cell repertoires in COVID-19. About the study: The samples span acute and convalescent COVID-19 from the United States, Italy and Spain. The analysed material was cDNA or gDNA that came from T cells, B-cell-depleted T cells, or PBMCs.

The CDR3 contains 14 residues. Germline CDR1 SGHDT, CDR2 YYEEEE. V gave up 0 bases and J gave up 3 bases, with 8 bases separating them. Profiling relied on immunoSEQ multiplex PCR, and the TCRdb table lists in-frame clones only, not all of them. The sample includes 200,000 or so clones, about 88% seen only once; the top ten take approximately 2.3%. The receptor was derived from a man between 65 and 85 years old with active or convalescent COVID-19. Sequences were obtained from peripheral blood. The rearrangement joins TRBV5-6 to TRBJ2-3; weak D call: TRBD2 (6 bases). For the CDR3, the DNA is TGTGCCAGCAGCTTGGCTGGGGGGACAGATACGCAGTATTTT. This gives the protein CASSLAGGTDTQYF.